This T cell receptor (beta chain) is from a study of shared clonotypes between healthy human individuals. Study context: The study enrolled a couple of women and three men aged 18 to 49.

On this clone: Its specificity is not known.

The study's findings and limits: Represented diversity (both genetic and exposure-history) was limited by the small number of donors.

Under the authors' procedure: ImmunoSEQ supplied junction-only sequences lacking quality scores, so filtering was different. Profiling relied on immunoSEQ multiplex PCR, and the TCRdb table lists in-frame clones only, not all of them. The DNA gave D and trimming, while V, J and clone size come from that table. The table lists about 520,000 clones, over 75% of them singletons. Germline CDR1 is GTSNPN and CDR2 is SVGIG (reference sequence). There are 15 residues in the CDR3. Trimming cost V 2 bases and J 11 bases, with 24 bases left between them. V is TRBV30 and J is TRBJ2-5; D is possibly TRBD2 (5 bases). Sequencing input: PBMCs. This TCR came from a woman aged 40-49 years in good health. Some clones in this sample may be carry-over from other donors' samples. CDR3 DNA: TGTGCCTGGAGTCCGACCACACCTGTGGGGAGTGAGCAGTACTTC. Translated, it gives CAWSPTTPVGSEQYF.